This paragraph reports one T cell receptor (beta chain). This sample stems from a study of CD8 T cells in Susac syndrome. Study context: Within the sequenced group of Susac syndrome patients, five or six showed active disease and about eight were in remission.

The CDR3 is 15 residues long. V lost 6 bases to trimming and J lost 3 bases, with 16 bases between them. CDR1 is SGHRS and CDR2 is YFSETQ in the germline V gene. About 0.5 to 1 ug RNA was reverse transcribed with random hexamers. The method of amplification for TCR beta CDR3 was immunoSEQ multiplex PCR, covering 54 Vbeta and 13 Jbeta. Each CDR3 protein gets one entry after TCRdb re-called the immunoSEQ multiplex PCR reads with MiXCR. The sample shows under 95,000 distinct CDR3 sequences, around 93% of them seen only once. Sequenced material: CD8+ T cells from PBMCs. The rearrangement joins TRBV5-1 to TRBJ2-1, with a possible D match to TRBD2 (6 bases). The sequence derives from a human donor with Susac syndrome. DNA for the CDR3: TGCGCCAGCACCAATCGGGACTTGCTCTACAATGAGCAGTTCTTC. Its protein product is CASTNRDLLYNEQFF.